This T cell receptor (beta chain) was retrieved from a study of T cell responses to AZD1222 COVID-19 vaccine. With 7 bases clipped from V and 5 bases from J, the junction kept 5 bases outside the gene matches. Germline V gene lookup returns CDR1 LNHDA and CDR2 SQIVND (reference sequence). The CDR3 totals 13 residues. Whole-study results and caveats: White British people made up most donors, females outnumbered males, and clonal diversity was possibly underestimated. After the peak T cell response, and only then, were repertoires sampled. Seropositivity was recorded at baseline in only a handful of AZD1222 recipients.

For this clone: Its target is unknown.

Profiling relied on immunoSEQ multiplex PCR, and the TCRdb table lists in-frame clones only, not all of them. This table holds some 150,000 clones, about 92% found once. This chain joins TRBV19 and TRBJ1-2; 9 nucleotides match TRBD1. Sequencing used peripheral blood, obtained on day 0 of AZD1222 vaccination. The source of this sequence is an adult in good health. The chain's CDR3 is CASIRDRVYGYTF. The CDR3 bases are TGTGCCAGTATACGGGACAGGGTGTATGGCTACACCTTC.